A single sample gave rise to the 17 T cell receptor beta chains below, sequenced in a study of cytomegalovirus exposure and HLA in healthy donors listed by TCRdb under 2017. The protocol used for the library was the immunoSEQ multiplex PCR assay. This immuneACCESS table, as held by TCRdb, lists in-frame sequences with V and J called but not all clones. Of the missing ones, under half trace to an unresolved V gene in checked studies; the others have no known cause. This sample lists about 130,000 clones; approximately 94% were detected once. 1.5% to 2% of the sample is taken by the ten largest. The source material was PBMCs. All receptors derive from a man younger than 35 in good health and CMV-seropositive.

V gene TRBV30 combines with J gene TRBJ1-6; D is possibly TRBD1 (6 bases). Trimming took off 0 bases at V and 6 bases at J, with 12 bases between the two ends. The CDR3 totals 15 residues. Germline CDR1 GTSNPN, CDR2 SVGIG (reference sequence). CDR3 residues: CAWSVLGDTNSPLHF. The CDR3 DNA reads TGTGCCTGGAGTGTACTCGGGGACACTAATTCACCCCTCCACTTT.

V is TRBV25-1 and J is TRBJ1-6; D is perhaps TRBD1 (6 bases). The germline V gene has CDR1 MGHDK and CDR2 SYGVNS. Trimming left V 3 bases short and J 8 bases short, with 11 bases between. The length of the CDR3 is 14 residues. The CDR3 bases are TGTGCCAGCAGTGATTGGGGGCGGGATTCACCCCTCCACTTT. Its translation: CASSDWGRDSPLHF.

J is TRBJ2-2 and V is TRBV28, with 10 bases matching TRBD2. The CDR3 length is 15 residues. The junction had 7 bases not matched to a gene; V was cut back by 8 bases and J by 4 bases. The germline gives CDR1 MDHEN, CDR2 SYDVKM. CDR3 coding DNA: TGTGCCAGCGGGAAGATAGCGGGAGGCACCGGGGAGCTGTTTTTT. Translation gives CASGKIAGGTGELFF.

V gene TRBV5-1 combines with J gene TRBJ2-1; the D is unclear. Trimming shortened V by 7 bases and J by 4 bases, and 18 bases separated the two germline ends. The germline gives CDR1 SGHRS, CDR2 YFSETQ. There are 15 residues in the CDR3. CDR3 residues: CASANPVNRYNEQFF. The CDR3 DNA follows: TGCGCCAGCGCTAACCCGGTTAATCGGTACAATGAGCAGTTCTTC.

The V and J genes are TRBV28 and TRBJ2-7; 8 positions match TRBD1. Germline V gene lookup returns CDR1 MDHEN and CDR2 SYDVKM. The CDR3 has 12 residues. V lost 4 bases and J lost 5; bases outside the gene matches: 1. The DNA for the CDR3 is TGTGCCAGCAGTTGGACAGGGAACGAGCAGTACTTC. Encoded protein: CASSWTGNEQYF.

J is TRBJ2-7 and V is TRBV7-6; a possible D gene is TRBD2 (5 bases). The V and J ends lost 5 bases and 4 bases respectively, with 15 bases between them. Germline V lookup: CDR1 SGHVS, CDR2 FNYEAQ. There are 14 residues in the CDR3. The CDR3 nucleotides read TGTGCCAGCAGCAGCCCGGGATCGGGGTACGAGCAGTACTTC. Translation: CASSSPGSGYEQYF.

CDR3 nucleotides: TGCGCCAGCAGCCACCCGGGACAGGGGCACTATTTTTCCTACAATGAGCAGTTCTTC. Translating it yields CASSHPGQGHYFSYNEQFF. The rearrangement links TRBV4-1 to TRBJ2-1, with 10 bases lining up with TRBD1. The germline CDR1 and CDR2 sequences are MGHRA and YSYEKL. This CDR3 has 19 residues. V was clipped by 3 bases and J by 1 base; unmatched bases: 12.

The rearrangement uses TRBV14 and TRBJ2-4, with D hard to call. This CDR3 is built from 12 residues. Germline assignment: CDR1 SGHDN and CDR2 FVKESK. V was clipped by 5 bases and J by 6 bases, with 8 bases between them. The CDR3 coding sequence is TGTGCCAGCAGCGCTAACAGAAACATTCAGTACTTC. It encodes CASSANRNIQYF.

The chain joins TRBV7-9 to TRBJ1-1; D is ambiguous. The V gene lost 3 bases and the J gene lost 1 base, with 6 bases spanning the gap. Germline loops: CDR1 SEHNR, CDR2 FQNEAQ (reference sequence). CDR3 length: 13 residues. The CDR3 spells CASSLSGNTEAFF. For the CDR3, the DNA is TGTGCCAGCAGCTTGTCGGGGAACACTGAAGCTTTCTTT.

V gene TRBV14 combines with J gene TRBJ1-2; D uncertain. The V gene lost 0 bases and the J gene lost 6 bases, with 11 bases spanning the gap. Germline loops: CDR1 SGHDN, CDR2 FVKESK. This CDR3 is 14 amino acids long. The CDR3 loop reads CASSQDIWAHGYTF. CDR3 DNA sequence: TGTGCCAGCAGCCAAGACATATGGGCCCATGGCTACACCTTC. Complete variable domain (other parts from reference TRBV14 and TRBJ1-2): EAGVTQFPSHSVIEKGQTVTLRCDPISGHDNLYWYRRVMGKEIKFLLHFVKESKQDESGMPNNRFLAERTGGTYSTLKVQPAELEDSGVYFCASSQDIWAHGYTFGSGTRLTVV.

The chain uses TRBV6-4 and TRBJ1-2; 7 nucleotides line up with TRBD1. The CDR3 length is 13 residues. In germline, CDR1 is MRHNA, CDR2 SNTAGT. Trimming removed 5 bases from V and 2 bases from J; junction bases left unmatched: 2. The CDR3 DNA follows: TGTGCCAGCAGTCCGGGACAGAACTATGGCTACACCTTC. Its translation is CASSPGQNYGYTF.

This clone was observed a single time. The V and J genes are TRBV10-3 and TRBJ1-5; tentatively, D is TRBD1 (6 bases). Trimming shortened V by 2 bases and J by 7 bases, and 18 bases separated the two germline ends. This CDR3 spans 16 amino acids. The germline V gene has CDR1 ENHRY and CDR2 SYGVKD. The CDR3 nucleotides read TGTGCCATCAGTGAGGAGGGGGACGGACATTTGCAGCCCCAGCATTTT. It is translated as CAISEEGDGHLQPQHF.

The rearrangement joins TRBV5-4 to TRBJ2-3; D ambiguous. The V end was cut by 2 bases, the J end by 5 bases, with 3 bases between. The germline CDR1 and CDR2 sequences are SGHNT and YYREEE (reference sequence). This CDR3 is built from 11 residues. CDR3 protein: CASSFGDTQYF. The CDR3, as DNA: TGTGCCAGCAGCTTCGGAGATACGCAGTATTTT.

This clone showed up just once. The chain uses TRBV13 and TRBJ1-2; 7 positions agree with TRBD1. With V trimmed by 6 bases and J by 8 bases, 12 bases remained unmatched. Per the germline V gene, CDR1 is PRHDT and CDR2 is FYEKMQ (reference sequence). The CDR3 is 14 residues long. This CDR3 is CASSYSGGPLGYTF. The CDR3 DNA follows: TGTGCCAGCAGTTATTCAGGGGGACCACTCGGCTACACCTTC. Full variable domain (remainder filled in from reference TRBV13 and TRBJ1-2): AAGVIQSPRHLIKEKRETATLKCYPIPRHDTVYWYQQGPGQDPQFLISFYEKMQSDKGSIPDRFSAQQFSDYHSELNMSSLELGDSALYFCASSYSGGPLGYTFGSGTRLTVV.

The rearrangement links TRBV2 to TRBJ1-5; D uncertain. CDR1 is SNHLY, CDR2 FYNNEI, per germline. V was pared by 4 bases and J by 7 bases, with 11 bases between. The CDR3 spans 13 residues. The CDR3 region has the DNA TGTGCCAGCAGTGGGGAGTGGAACCAGCCCCAGCATTTT. It codes for CASSGEWNQPQHF.

The genes are TRBV28 and TRBJ2-7; 11 bases match TRBD1. CDR1 MDHEN and CDR2 SYDVKM come from the germline V gene. This CDR3 comprises 14 residues. The trim removed 6 bases at V and 6 bases at J, leaving 7 bases unmatched. DNA for the CDR3: TGTGCCAGCAGGGGGACAGGGGGAGGTGGCGAGCAGTACTTC. This sequence encodes CASRGTGGGGEQYF.

The chain is built from TRBV19 and TRBJ2-3; 9 bases map to TRBD1. Germline V gives CDR1 LNHDA, CDR2 SQIVND (reference sequence). This CDR3 region has 15 residues. With V trimmed by 6 bases and J by 1 base, 5 bases remained unmatched. CDR3 nucleotide sequence: TGTGCCAGTAGGGGGGACAGGGTGGGCACAGATACGCAGTATTTT. This translates into CASRGDRVGTDTQYF. Full variable domain (outside the CDR3, taken from reference TRBV19 and TRBJ2-3): DGGITQSPKYLFRKEGQNVTLSCEQNLNHDAMYWYRQDPGQGLRLIYYSQIVNDFQKGDIAEGYSVSREKKESFPLTVTSAQKNPTAFYLCASRGDRVGTDTQYFGPGTRLTVL.